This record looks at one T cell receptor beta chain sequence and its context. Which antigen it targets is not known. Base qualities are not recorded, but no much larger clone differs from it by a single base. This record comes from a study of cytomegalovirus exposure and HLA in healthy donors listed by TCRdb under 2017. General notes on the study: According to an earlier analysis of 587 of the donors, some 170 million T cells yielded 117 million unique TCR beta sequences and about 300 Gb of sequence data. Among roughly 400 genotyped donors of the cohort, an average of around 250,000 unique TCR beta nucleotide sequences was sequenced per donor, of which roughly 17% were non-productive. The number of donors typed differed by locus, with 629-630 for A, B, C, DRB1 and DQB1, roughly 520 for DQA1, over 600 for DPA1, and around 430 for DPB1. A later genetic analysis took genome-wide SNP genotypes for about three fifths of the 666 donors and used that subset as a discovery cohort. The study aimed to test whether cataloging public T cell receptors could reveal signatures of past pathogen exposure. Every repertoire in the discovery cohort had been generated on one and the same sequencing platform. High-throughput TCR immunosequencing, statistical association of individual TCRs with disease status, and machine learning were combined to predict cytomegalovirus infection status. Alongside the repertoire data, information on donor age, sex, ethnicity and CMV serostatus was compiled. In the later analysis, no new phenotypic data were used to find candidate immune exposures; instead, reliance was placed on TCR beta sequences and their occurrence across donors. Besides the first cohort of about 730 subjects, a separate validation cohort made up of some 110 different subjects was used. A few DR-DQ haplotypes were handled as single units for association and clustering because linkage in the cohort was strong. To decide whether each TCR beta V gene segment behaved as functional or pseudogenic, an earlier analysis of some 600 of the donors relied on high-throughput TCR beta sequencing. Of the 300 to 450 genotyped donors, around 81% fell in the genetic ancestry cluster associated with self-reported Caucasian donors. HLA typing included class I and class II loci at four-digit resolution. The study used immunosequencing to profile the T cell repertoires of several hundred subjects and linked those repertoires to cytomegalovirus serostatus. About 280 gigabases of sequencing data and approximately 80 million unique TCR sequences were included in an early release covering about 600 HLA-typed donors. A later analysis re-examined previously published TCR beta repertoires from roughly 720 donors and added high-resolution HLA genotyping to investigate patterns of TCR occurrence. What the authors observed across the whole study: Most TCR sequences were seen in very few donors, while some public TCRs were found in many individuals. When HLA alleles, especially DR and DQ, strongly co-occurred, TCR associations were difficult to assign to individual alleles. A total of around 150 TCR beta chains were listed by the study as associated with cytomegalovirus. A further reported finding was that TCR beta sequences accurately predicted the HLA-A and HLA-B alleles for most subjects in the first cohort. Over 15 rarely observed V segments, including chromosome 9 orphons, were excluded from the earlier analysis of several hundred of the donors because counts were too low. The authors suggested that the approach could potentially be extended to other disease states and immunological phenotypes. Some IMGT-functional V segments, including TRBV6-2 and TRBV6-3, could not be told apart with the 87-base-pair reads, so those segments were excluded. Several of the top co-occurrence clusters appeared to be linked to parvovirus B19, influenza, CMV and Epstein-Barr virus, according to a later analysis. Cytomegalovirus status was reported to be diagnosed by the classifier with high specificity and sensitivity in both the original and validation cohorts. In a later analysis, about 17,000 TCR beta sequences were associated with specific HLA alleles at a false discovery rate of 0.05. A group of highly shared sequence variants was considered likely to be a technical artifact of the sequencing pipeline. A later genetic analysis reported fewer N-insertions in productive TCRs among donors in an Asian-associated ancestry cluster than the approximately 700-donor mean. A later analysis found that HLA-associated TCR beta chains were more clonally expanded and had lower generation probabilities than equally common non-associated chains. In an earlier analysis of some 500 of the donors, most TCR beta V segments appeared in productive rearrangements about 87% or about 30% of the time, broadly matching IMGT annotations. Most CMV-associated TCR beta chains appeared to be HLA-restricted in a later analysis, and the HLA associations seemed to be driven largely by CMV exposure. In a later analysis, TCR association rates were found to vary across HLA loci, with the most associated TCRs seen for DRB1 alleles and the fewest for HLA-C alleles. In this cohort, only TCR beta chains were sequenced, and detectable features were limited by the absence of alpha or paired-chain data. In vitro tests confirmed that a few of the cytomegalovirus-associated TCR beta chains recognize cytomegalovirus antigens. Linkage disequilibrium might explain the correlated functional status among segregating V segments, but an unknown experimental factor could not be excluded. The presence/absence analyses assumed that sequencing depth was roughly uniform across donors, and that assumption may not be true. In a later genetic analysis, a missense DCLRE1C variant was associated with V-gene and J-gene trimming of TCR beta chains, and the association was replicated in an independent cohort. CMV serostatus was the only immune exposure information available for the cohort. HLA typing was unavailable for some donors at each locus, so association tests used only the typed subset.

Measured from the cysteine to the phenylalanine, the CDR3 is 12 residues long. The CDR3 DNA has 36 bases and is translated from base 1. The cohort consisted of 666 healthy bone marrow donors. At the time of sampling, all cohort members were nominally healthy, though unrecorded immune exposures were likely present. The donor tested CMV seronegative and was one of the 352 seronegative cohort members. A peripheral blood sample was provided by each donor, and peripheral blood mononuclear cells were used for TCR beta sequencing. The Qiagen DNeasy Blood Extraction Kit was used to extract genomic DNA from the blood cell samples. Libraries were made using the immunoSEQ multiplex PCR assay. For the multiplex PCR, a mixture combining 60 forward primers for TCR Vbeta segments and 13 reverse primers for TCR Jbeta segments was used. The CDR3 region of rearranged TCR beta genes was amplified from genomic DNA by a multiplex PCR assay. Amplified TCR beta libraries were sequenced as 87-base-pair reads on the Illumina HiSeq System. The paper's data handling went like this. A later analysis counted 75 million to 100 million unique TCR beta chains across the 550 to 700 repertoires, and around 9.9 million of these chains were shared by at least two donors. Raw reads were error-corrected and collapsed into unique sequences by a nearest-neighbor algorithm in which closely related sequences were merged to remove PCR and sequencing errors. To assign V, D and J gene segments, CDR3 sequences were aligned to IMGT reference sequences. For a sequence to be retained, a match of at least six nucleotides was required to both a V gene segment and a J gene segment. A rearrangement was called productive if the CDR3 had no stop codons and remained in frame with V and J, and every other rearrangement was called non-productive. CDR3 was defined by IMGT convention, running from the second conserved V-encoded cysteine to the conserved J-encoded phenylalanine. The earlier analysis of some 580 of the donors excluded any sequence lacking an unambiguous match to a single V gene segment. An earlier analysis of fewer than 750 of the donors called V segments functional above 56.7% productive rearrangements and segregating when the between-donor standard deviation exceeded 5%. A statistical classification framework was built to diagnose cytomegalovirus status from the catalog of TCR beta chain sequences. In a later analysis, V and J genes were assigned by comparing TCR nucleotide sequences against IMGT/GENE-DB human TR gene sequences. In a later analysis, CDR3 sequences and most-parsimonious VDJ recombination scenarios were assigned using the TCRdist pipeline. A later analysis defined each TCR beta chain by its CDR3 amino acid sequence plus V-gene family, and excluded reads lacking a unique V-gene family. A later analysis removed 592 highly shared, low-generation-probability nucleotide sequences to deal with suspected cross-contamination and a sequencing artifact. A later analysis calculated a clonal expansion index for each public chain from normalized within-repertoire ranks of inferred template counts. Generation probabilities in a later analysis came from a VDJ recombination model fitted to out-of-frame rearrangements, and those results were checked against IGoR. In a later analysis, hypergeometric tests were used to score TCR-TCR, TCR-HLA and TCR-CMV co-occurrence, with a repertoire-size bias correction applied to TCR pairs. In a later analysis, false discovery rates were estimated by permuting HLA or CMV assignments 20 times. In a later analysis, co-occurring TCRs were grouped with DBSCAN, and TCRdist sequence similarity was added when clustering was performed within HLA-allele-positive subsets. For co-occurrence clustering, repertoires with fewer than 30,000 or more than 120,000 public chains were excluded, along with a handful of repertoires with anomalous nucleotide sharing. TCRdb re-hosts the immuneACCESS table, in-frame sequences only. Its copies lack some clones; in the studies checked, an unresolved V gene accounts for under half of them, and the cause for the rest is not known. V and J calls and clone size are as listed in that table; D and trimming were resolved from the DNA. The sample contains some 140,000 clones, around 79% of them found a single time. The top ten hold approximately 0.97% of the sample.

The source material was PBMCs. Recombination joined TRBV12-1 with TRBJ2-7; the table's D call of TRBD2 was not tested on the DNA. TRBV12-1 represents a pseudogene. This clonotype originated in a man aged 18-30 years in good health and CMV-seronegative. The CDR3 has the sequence CASSFRRDEQYF. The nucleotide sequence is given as TGTGCCAGCAGCTTTCGGAGGGACGAGCAGTACTTC.